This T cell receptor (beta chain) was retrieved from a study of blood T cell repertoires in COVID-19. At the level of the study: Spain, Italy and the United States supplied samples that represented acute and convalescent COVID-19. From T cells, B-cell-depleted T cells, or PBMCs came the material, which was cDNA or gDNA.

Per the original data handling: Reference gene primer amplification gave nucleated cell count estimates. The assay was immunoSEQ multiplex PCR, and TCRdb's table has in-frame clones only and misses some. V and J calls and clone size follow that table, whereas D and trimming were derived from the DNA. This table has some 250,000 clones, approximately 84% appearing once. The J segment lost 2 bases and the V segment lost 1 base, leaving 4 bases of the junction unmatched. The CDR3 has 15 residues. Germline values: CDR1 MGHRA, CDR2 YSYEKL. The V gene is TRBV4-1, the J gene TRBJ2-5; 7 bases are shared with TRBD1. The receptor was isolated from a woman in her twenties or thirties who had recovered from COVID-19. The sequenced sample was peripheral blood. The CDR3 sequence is CASSQVDRAQETQYF. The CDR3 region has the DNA TGCGCCAGCAGCCAAGTTGACAGGGCGCAAGAGACCCAGTACTTC.